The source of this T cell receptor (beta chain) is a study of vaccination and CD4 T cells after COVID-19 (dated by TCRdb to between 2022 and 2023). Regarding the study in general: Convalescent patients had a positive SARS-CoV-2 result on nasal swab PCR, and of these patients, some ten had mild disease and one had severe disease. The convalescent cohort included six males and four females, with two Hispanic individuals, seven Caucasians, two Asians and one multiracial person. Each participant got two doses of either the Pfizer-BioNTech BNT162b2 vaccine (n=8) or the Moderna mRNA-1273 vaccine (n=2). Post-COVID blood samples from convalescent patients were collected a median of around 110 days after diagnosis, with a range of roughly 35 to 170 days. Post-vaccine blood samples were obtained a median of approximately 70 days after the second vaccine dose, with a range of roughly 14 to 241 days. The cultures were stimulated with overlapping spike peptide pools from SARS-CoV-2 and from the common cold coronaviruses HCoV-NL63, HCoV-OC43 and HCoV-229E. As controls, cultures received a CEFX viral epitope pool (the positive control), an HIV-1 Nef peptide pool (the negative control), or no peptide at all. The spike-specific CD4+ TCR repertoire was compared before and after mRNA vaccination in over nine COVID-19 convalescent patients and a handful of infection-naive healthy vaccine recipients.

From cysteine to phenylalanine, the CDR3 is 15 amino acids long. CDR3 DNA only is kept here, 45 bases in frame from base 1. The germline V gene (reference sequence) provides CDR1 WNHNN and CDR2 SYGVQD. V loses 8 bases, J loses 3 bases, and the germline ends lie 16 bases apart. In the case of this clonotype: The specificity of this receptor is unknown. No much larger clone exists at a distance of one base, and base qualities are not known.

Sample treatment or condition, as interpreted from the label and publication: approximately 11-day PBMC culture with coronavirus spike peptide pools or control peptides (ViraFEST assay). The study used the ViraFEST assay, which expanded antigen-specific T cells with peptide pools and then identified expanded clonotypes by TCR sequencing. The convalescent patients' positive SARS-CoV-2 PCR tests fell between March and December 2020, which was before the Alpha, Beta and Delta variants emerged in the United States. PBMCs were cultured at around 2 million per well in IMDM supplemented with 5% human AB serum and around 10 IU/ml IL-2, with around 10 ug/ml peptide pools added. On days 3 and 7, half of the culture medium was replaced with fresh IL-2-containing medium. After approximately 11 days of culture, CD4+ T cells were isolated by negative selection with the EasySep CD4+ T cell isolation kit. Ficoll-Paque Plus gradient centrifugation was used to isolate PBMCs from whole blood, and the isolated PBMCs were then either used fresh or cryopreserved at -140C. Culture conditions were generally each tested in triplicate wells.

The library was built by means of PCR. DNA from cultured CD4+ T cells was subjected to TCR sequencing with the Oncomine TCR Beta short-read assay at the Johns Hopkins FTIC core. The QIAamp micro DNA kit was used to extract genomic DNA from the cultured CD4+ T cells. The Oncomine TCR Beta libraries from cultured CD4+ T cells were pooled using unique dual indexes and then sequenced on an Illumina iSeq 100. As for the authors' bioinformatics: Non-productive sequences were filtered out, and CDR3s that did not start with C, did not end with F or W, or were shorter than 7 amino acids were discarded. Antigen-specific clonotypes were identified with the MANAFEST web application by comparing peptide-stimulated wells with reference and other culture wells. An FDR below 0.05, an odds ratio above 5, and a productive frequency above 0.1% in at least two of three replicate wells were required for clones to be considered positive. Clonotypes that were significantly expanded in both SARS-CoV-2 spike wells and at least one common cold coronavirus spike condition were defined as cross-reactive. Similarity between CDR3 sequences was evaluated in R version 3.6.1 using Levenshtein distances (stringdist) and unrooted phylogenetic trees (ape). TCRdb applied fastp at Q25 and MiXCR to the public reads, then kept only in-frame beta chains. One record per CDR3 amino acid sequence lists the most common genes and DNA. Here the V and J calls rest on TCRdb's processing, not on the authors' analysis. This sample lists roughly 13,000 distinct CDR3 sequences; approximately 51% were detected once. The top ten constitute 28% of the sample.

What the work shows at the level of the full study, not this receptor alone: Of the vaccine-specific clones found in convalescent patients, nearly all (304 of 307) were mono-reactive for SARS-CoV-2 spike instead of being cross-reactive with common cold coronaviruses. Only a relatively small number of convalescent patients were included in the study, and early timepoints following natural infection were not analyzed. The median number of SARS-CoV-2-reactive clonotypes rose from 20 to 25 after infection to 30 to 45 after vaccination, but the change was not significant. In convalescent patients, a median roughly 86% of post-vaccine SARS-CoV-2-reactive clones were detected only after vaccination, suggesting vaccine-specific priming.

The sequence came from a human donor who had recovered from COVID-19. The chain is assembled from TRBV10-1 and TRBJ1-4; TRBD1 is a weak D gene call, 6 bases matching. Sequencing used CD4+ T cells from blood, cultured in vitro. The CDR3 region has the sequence CASAQGVRSNEKLFF. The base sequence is TGCGCCAGCGCACAGGGCGTTCGGTCTAATGAAAAACTGTTTTTT.